This T cell receptor (beta chain) was sequenced in a study of blood T cell repertoires in COVID-19. Study as a whole: Donors in the United States, Italy and Spain gave samples during acute or convalescent COVID-19.

This clone was observed a handful of times. Authors' analysis steps: Quantification of nucleated cells was approximated via reference gene primer amplification. Method: immunoSEQ multiplex PCR; TCRdb's copy keeps in-frame clones and lacks some. V, J and clone size were drawn from that table, and D and trimming were deduced from the DNA. The table has about 170,000 clones, around nine tenths seen once. Germline loops: CDR1 SGHRS, CDR2 YFSETQ. The CDR3 is 15 amino acids. Trimming removed 4 bases from V and 0 bases from J; junction bases left unmatched: 3. Sequencing was carried out using peripheral blood. J is TRBJ1-4 and V is TRBV5-1; 7 bases map to TRBD1. The TCR originated in a man between 18 and 29 years old with active or convalescent COVID-19. The CDR3 nucleotides are TGCGCCAGCAGCGGAGGGACAGCAACTAATGAAAAACTGTTTTTT. Its protein is CASSGGTATNEKLFF. Combining the CDR3 with reference TRBV5-1 and TRBJ1-4 gives the whole variable domain KAGVTQTPRYLIKTRGQQVTLSCSPISGHRSVSWYQQTPGQGLQFLFEYFSETQRNKGNFPGRFSGRQFSNSRSEMNVSTLELGDSALYLCASSGGTATNEKLFFGSGTQLSVL.